This entry concerns a single T cell receptor (beta chain). This clonotype was counted at least ten times. No cognate antigen has been identified for it. No qualities accompany the bases; no much larger clone lies one base away. Library construction relied on 5' RACE. Sequencing instrument: Illumina HiSeq 2000. Template switching added a universal primer binding site, and the final cDNA carried a unique molecular identifier that allowed TCR cDNA molecules to be counted accurately. First-strand cDNA for TCR alpha and beta chains was synthesized from specific primers in the conserved constant-segment region. To control for contamination, each cDNA library was double barcoded with a SMART-Mk sample barcode plus Illumina barcodes. TruSeq adapter sequences and Illumina sample barcodes were added in two successive PCR steps. The Illumina HiSeq platform was used with custom primers to sequence TCR alpha and beta cDNA libraries. In the source study's methods: Raw reads were processed with MiGEC to extract unique molecular identifiers, and MiXCR was used to determine CDR3 positions. For each individual, recombination models were inferred using an EM algorithm with the repgenHMM and IGoR tools. Shared clonotype analysis was performed with the tcR package in R, normalizing sharing by the product of cloneset sizes. To study raw recombination free of thymic and clonal selection effects, out-of-frame nonproductive sequences were analyzed. TCRdb ran its own pipeline on the public reads, namely fastp trimming at Q25 and MiXCR clone calling, and kept in-frame beta chains. Each CDR3 protein gets just one entry, which takes the most common genes and DNA from the rows behind it. The V and J calls shown here were made by TCRdb, not taken from the authors' results. In all, the sample holds under 500,000 distinct CDR3 sequences, and around 15% of those were seen once. The ten largest clones capture more than 0.8% of the sample.

All donors were healthy Caucasians. Three pairs of female monozygotic twins, all aged roughly 18 to 29 years, were included in the twin cohort. CD4+ and CD8+ T cell populations were isolated with positive isolation kits from Invitrogen. The sample comes from a study of identical twins (TCRdb year 2016). About the full investigation: To test whether fetal clonotypes persist, this study deep-sequenced TCR alpha and beta repertoires from monozygotic twins, from unrelated adults of various ages, and from cord blood. Replicate twin experiments were performed at different times using different library preparation protocols to rule out contamination.

What the study reported, not specific to this receptor: Out-of-frame TCR alpha sharing in monozygotic twins was systematically underestimated by recombination models, whereas sharing between unrelated individuals was in agreement with the recombination models. Invariant T cells such as MAIT and iNKT could partly confound zero-insertion analyses, though diverse VJ usage argued against this for most clonotypes. Because the same donors could not be followed over many years, the conclusions relied on cross-sectional statistical analysis. Compared with coincidental sharing between unrelated individuals, out-of-frame TCR alpha sequences shared between twins showed an excess of sequences with low generation probability. The excess sharing between twins in beta out-of-frame sequences was weaker because fewer shared sequences reduced the signal-to-noise ratio. Abundant cord blood beta clonotypes had fewer insertions, young adult naive repertoires showed a similar but weaker trend, and memory repertoires showed no such trend.

V is pruned by 6 bases and J by 0 bases, leaving 7 bases of the junction without a gene match. Measured from the cysteine to the phenylalanine, the CDR3 is 15 residues long. Just the 45-base CDR3 DNA is kept, in frame starting at base 1. CDR1 and CDR2 are read off the germline V gene (reference sequence) as DFQATT and SNEGSKA. These data also featured in a second study, about yellow fever vaccine responses in identical twins. The second source states: According to the authors, the vaccine-induced T cell response in identical twins seemed to be partly convergent and partly specific to each individual. In the study, vaccine-responding T cell clones were precisely tracked in identical twins.

The sequencing input was CD4+ T cells sorted from blood. This TCR came from a woman between 18 and 29 years old in good health. The chain is assembled from TRBV20-1 and TRBJ1-5; 8 bases in the junction line up with TRBD1. CDR3 protein: CSASRQGASNQPQHF. The nucleotide sequence is TGCAGTGCGTCCCGGCAGGGGGCTAGCAATCAGCCCCAGCATTTT.